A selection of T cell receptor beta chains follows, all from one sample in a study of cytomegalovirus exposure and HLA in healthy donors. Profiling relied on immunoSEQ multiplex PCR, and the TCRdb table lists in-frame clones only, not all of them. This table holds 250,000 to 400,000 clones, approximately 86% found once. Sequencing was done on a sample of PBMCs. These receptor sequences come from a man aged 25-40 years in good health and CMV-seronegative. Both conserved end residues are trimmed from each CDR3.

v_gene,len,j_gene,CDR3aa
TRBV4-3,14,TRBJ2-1,ASSQVPGGQDNEQF
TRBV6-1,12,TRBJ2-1,ASSNAGIEDEQF
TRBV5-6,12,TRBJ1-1,ASSLTGGNTEAF
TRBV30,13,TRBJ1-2,AWSRDRGRDYGYT
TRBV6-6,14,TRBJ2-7,ASRDPSFGGAREQY
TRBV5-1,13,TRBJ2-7,ASSLYSSQGNEQY
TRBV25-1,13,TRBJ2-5,ASSGRASLYETQY
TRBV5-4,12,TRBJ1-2,ASSLAGYTYGYT
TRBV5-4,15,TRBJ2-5,ASSLVGQGVGEETQY
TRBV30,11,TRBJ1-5,AWSQDRNQPQH
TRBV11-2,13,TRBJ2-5,ASSLVGGSQETQY
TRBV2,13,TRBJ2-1,ASSPWRGDDNEQF
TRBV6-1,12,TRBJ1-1,ASSEWTGETEAF
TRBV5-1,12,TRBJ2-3,ASSLGQSTDTQY